The present T cell receptor beta chain was sequenced within a study of T cell responses to AZD1222 COVID-19 vaccine. Study-level points and caveats: Seropositivity was recorded at baseline in only a handful of AZD1222 recipients. Repertoire sampling happened only post peak T cell response. Within unmutated variant regions lay the reported targets of nearly half of spike-specific TCRs.

Notes on this clone: The antigen remains undetermined.

The method was immunoSEQ multiplex PCR; TCRdb's version includes in-frame clones alone and lacks a portion of them. This sample has approximately 60,000 clones; 76% occur once, and the top ten carry over 11%. The germline V and J ends were trimmed by 0 bases and 5 bases, with 14 bases remaining between them. The germline gives CDR1 SGHTS, CDR2 YDEGEE. This CDR3 is built from 15 residues. The sequence came from an adult in good health. The source was peripheral blood, collected on day 0 of AZD1222 vaccination. The chain has TRBV5-8 and TRBJ2-5; D perhaps matches TRBD1 (6 bases). CDR3 bases: TGTGCCAGCAGCTTGGTTCAGGGGAGTTGGGAGACCCAGTACTTC. This codes for CASSLVQGSWETQYF.